This entry lists 6 T cell receptor beta chains sequenced from one sample in a study of graft-versus-host responses after intestinal transplantation. Their antigens remain unidentified. TCRdb's copy holds only in-frame clones and misses some; the assay was immunoSEQ multiplex PCR. The top ten clones hold around 0.98% of a sample with some 96,000 clones, about 88% of them seen once. The specimen comprised unstimulated CD4+ T cells sorted from spleen or lymph node cells, sampled before transplant. These receptors were taken from a human donor who was the organ donor for an intestinal transplant.

The V call is TRBV6-1, the J call TRBJ2-1, with TRBD2 matching 11 bases. The CDR3 runs to 15 residues. V lost 7 bases to trimming and J lost 9 bases; unmatched junction nucleotides: 11. CDR1 is MNHNS and CDR2 is SASEGT in the germline V gene. CDR3 sequence (DNA): TGTGCCAGCAACAGAGGGCTAGCGGGGGGAGTTGAGCAGTTCTTC. It specifies CASNRGLAGGVEQFF.

CDR3 loop: CASSSQKGETQYF. The CDR3 region has the DNA TGTGCCAGCAGCTCCCAAAAGGGGGAGACCCAGTACTTC. The chain couples TRBV7-2 to TRBJ2-5; the D gene is possibly TRBD1 (5 bases). V shed 4 bases and J shed 5 bases, with 11 bases lying between them. Germline CDR1 and CDR2: SGHTA and FQGNSA. CDR3 length equals 13 residues.

The chain couples TRBV7-6 to TRBJ1-3; no reliable D call. V was trimmed by 5 bases and J by 0 bases, leaving 20 bases between them. This CDR3 spans 18 amino acids. Germline V gene lookup returns CDR1 SGHVS and CDR2 FNYEAQ. CDR3 sequence: CASSPTRTDASSGNTIYF. In nucleotides, the CDR3 is TGTGCCAGCAGCCCCACACGGACGGACGCGAGCTCTGGAAACACCATATATTTT. The full variable domain, rest sourced from reference TRBV7-6 and TRBJ1-3, is GAGVSQSPRYKVTKRGQDVALRCDPISGHVSLYWYRQALGQGPEFLTYFNYEAQQDKSGLPNDRFSAERPEGSISTLTIQRTEQRDSAMYRCASSPTRTDASSGNTIYFGEGSWLTVV.

The chain is built from TRBV6-5 and TRBJ1-2; D is unclear. This CDR3 region has 14 residues. Deletions cut 6 bases from V and 5 bases from J, with 16 bases between. Germline loops: CDR1 MNHEY, CDR2 SVGAGI. CDR3 bases: TGTGCCAGCAGAGGGCTTATGTGGGCGTATGGCTACACCTTC. Translation: CASRGLMWAYGYTF.

This chain links TRBV5-1 with TRBJ2-2; maybe TRBD2 (6 bases). Looked up from germline, CDR1 is SGHRS and CDR2 is YFSETQ. The CDR3 loop spans 15 amino acids. V was shortened by 2 bases and J by 3 bases, with 11 bases between the two germline ends. The CDR3, as DNA: TGCGCCAGCAGCTTAGGAGGAGGGGACACCGGGGAGCTGTTTTTT. It encodes CASSLGGGDTGELFF.

This chain uses TRBV7-3 with TRBJ2-1; D is perhaps TRBD1 or TRBD2 (5 bases each). Between the trimmed V and J ends, which lost 1 base and 7 bases, there was a span of 5 bases. Germline CDR1 reads SGHTA; CDR2 reads FQGTGA. The CDR3 is 12 amino acids. The CDR3 loop is CASSLRGNEQFF. The CDR3 DNA follows: TGTGCCAGCAGCTTAAGGGGGAATGAGCAGTTCTTC.